This TCR beta chain was found in a study of T cell repertoires in cytomegalovirus infection. TCRdb used MiXCR to reprocess the reads, holding one entry per CDR3 protein. The sample has around 490,000 distinct CDR3 sequences; around 27% are singletons. This clonotype was detected many times. One end of the junction is discordant with germline, which a read error may explain. The receptor's source is a human donor in good health (CMV status not recorded). Some clones in this sample may be carry-over from other donors' samples. Sequencing was performed on PBMCs.

The CDR3 DNA is TGTGCCAGCAGCTTAGACCCCCAGCGGGAGGGCCTCTTC. Residues: CASSLDPQREGLF. The chain links TRBV7-8 to TRBJ2-1, with 10 bases matching TRBD2. The germline CDR1 and CDR2 sequences are SGHVS and FQNEAQ. The CDR3 is 13 amino acids.